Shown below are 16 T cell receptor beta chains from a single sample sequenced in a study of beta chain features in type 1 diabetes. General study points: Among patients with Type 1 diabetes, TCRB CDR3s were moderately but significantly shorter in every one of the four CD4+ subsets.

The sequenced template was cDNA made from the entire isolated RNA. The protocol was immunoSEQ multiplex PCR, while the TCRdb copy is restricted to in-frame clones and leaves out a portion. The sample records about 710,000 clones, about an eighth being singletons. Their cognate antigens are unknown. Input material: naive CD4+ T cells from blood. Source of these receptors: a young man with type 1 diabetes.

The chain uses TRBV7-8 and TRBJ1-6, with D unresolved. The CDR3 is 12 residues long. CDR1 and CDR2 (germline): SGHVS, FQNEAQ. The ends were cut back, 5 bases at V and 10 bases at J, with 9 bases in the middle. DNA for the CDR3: TGTGCCAGCAGCCTACACCTATCACCCCTCCACTTT. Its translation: CASSLHLSPLHF.

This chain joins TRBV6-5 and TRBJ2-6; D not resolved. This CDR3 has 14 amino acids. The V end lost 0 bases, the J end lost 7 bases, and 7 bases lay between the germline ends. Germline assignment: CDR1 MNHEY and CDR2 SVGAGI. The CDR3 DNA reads TGTGCCAGCAGTTACTCCCCCCGAGCCAACGTCCTGACTTTC. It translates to CASSYSPRANVLTF.

CDR3 coding DNA: TGCGCCAGCAGCTTTCAGGGATCAACTAATGAAAAACTGTTTTTT. Amino acid sequence: CASSFQGSTNEKLFF. The chain recombines TRBV5-1 with TRBJ1-4, with D possibly TRBD1 on 5 matching bases. The CDR3 has 15 residues. Germline lookup yields CDR1 SGHRS and CDR2 YFSETQ. The V gene lost 2 bases and the J gene lost 0 bases, with 8 bases spanning the gap.

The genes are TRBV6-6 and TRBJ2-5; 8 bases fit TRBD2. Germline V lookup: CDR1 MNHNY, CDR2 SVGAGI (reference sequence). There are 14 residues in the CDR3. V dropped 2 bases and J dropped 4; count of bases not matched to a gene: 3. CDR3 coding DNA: TGTGCCAGCAGTTACCAGCTAGCGGGAGAGACCCAGTACTTC. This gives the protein CASSYQLAGETQYF.

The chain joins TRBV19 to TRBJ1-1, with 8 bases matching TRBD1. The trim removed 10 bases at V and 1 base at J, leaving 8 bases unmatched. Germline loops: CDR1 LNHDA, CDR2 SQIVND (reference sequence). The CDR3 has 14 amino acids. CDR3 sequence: CATRTGTGNTEAFF. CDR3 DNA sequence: TGTGCCACTAGAACCGGGACAGGGAACACTGAAGCTTTCTTT. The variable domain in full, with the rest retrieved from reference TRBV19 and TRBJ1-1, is DGGITQSPKYLFRKEGQNVTLSCEQNLNHDAMYWYRQDPGQGLRLIYYSQIVNDFQKGDIAEGYSVSREKKESFPLTVTSAQKNPTAFYLCATRTGTGNTEAFFGQGTRLTVV.

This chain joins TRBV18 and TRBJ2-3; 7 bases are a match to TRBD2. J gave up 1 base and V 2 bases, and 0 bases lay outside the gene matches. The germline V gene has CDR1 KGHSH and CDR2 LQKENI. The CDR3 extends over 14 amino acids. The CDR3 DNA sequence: TGTGCCAGCTCACCAGCGGGAGGCACAGATACGCAGTATTTT. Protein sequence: CASSPAGGTDTQYF.

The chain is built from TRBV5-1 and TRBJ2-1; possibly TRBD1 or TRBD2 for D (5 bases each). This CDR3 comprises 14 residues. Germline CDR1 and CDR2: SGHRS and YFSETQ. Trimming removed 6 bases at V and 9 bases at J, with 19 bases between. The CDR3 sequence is CASMSGVPGFEQFF. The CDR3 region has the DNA TGCGCCAGCATGAGCGGAGTCCCAGGGTTTGAGCAGTTCTTC.

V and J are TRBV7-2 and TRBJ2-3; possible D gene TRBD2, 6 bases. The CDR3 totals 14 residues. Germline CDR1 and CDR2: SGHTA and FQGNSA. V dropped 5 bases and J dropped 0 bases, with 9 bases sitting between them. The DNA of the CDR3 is TGTGCCAGCAGCCACGGGACTAGCACAGATACGCAGTATTTT. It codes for CASSHGTSTDTQYF.

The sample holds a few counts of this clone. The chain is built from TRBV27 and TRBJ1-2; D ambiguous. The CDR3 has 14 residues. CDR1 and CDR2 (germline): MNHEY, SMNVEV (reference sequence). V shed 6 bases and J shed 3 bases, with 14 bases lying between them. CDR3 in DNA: TGTGCCAGCAGACCCTCGGGCGGGGACTATGGCTACACCTTC. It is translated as CASRPSGGDYGYTF.

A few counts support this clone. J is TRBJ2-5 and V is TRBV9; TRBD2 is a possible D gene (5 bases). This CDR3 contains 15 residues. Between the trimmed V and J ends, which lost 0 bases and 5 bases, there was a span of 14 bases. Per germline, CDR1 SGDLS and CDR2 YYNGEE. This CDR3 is CASSVGVEREETQYF. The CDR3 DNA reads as TGTGCCAGCAGCGTAGGGGTAGAAAGGGAGGAGACCCAGTACTTC. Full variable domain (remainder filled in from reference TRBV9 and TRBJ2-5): DSGVTQTPKHLITATGQRVTLRCSPRSGDLSVYWYQQSLDQGLQFLIQYYNGEERAKGNILERFSAQQFPDLHSELNLSSLELGDSALYFCASSVGVEREETQYFGPGTRLLVL.

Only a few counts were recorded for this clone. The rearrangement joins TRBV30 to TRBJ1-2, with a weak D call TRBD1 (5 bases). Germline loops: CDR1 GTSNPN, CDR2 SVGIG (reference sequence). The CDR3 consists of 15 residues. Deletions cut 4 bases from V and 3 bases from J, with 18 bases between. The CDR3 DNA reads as TGTGCCTGGATTCTTTCTCGGGGCAGTGACTATGGCTACACCTTC. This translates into CAWILSRGSDYGYTF.

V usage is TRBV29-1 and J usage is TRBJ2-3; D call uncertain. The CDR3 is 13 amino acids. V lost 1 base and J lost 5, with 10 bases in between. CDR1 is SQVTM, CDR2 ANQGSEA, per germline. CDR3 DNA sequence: TGCAGCGTTGAAGTGGGATTCGGAGATACGCAGTATTTT. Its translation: CSVEVGFGDTQYF.

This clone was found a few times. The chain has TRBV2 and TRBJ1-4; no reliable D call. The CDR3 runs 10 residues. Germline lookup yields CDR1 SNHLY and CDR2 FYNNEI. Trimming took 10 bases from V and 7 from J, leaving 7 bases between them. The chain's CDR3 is CATLAEKLFF. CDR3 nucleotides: TGTGCCACCCTTGCTGAAAAACTGTTTTTT.

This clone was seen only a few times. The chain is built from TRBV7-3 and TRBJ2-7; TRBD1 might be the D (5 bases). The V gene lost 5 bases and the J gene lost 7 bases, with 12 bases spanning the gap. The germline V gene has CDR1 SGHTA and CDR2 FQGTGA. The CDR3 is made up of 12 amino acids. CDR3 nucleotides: TGTGCCAGCAGCCCCAGGGTGGGGGAGCAGTACTTC. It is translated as CASSPRVGEQYF.

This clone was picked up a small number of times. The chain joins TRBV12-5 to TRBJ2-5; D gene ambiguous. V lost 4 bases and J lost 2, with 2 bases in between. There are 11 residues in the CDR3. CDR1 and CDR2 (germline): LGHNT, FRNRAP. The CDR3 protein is CASGWQETQYF. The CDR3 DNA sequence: TGTGCTAGTGGTTGGCAAGAGACCCAGTACTTC.

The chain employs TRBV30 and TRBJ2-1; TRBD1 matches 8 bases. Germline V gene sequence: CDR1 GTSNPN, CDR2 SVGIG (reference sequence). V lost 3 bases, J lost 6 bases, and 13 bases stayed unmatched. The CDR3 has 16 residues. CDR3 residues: CAWRPQYDTGGNEQFF. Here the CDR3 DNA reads TGTGCCTGGAGGCCCCAATACGATACAGGGGGCAATGAGCAGTTCTTC. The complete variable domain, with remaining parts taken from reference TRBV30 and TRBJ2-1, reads SQTIHQWPATLVQPVGSPLSLECTVEGTSNPNLYWYRQAAGRGLQLLFYSVGIGQISSEVPQNLSASRPQDRQFILSSKKLLLSDSGFYLCAWRPQYDTGGNEQFFGPGTRLTVL.